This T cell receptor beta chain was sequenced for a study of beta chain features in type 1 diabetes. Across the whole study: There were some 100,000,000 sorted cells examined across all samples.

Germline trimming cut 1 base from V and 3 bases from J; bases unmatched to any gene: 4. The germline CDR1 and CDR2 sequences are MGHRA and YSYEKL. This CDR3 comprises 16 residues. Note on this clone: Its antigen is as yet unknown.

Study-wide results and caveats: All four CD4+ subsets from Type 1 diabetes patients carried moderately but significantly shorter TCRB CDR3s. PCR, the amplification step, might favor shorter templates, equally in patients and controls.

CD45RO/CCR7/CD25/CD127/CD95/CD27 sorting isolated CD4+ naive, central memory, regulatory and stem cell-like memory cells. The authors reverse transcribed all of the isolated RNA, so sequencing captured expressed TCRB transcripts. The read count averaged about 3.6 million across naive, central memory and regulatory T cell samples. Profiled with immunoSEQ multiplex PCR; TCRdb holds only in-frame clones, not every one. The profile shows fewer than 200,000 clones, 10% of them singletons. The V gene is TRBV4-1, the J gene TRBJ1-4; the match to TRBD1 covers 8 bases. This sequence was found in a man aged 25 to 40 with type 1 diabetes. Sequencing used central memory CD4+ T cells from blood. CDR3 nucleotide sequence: TGCGCCAGCAGCCAAGGGGACAGGAACTCTAATGAAAAACTGTTTTTT. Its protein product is CASSQGDRNSNEKLFF.